These 15 T cell receptor beta chains share one sample of origin, sequenced in a study of T cells in Graves' hyperthyroidism and ophthalmopathy (dated by TCRdb to between 2018 and 2020). Library method: multiplex PCR. For sequencing, an Illumina HiSeq 2000 was employed. The TCR beta CDR3 regions were amplified from the RNA transcripts. The first round of RT-PCR for the TCR CDR3 was performed with the HTBI primer set and the Qiagen OneStep RT-PCR kit. TCRdb reran the public reads through fastp at Q25 and MiXCR, keeping productive beta chains. Each record represents a unique CDR3 protein, reported with the most common genes and DNA among its rows. The sample records around 420,000 distinct CDR3 sequences, about 15% of which are singletons. The ten largest clones add up to over 7.5% of the sample. Source material: blood. These receptors originate from a woman in her late teens or twenties with Graves' hyperthyroidism.

CDR3 nucleotide sequence: TGTGCCAGCAGTTACTCGATTGAAAAGCGTCCCTCCTACAATGAGCAGTTCTTC. Translated: CASSYSIEKRPSYNEQFF. The chain is built from TRBV6-5 and TRBJ2-1; D is unresolved. The CDR3 extends over 18 amino acids. V was trimmed by 0 bases and J by 0 bases, leaving 15 bases between them. The germline gives CDR1 MNHEY, CDR2 SVGAGI.

In its sample, this clonotype was seen many times. V usage is TRBV4-1 and J usage is TRBJ2-1, with 8 bases identical to TRBD2. Unmatched junction bases numbered 7, after V lost 4 bases and J lost 8 bases. The CDR3 spans 14 residues. Germline CDR1 MGHRA, CDR2 YSYEKL. The DNA for the CDR3 is TGCGCCAGCAGCCGGAGACTAGCGACGGATGAGCAGTTCTTC. Its translation is CASSRRLATDEQFF.

This chain joins TRBV9 and TRBJ1-2, with TRBD1 identical over 7 bases. With 7 bases clipped from V and 4 bases from J, the junction kept 10 bases outside the gene matches. This CDR3 has 14 amino acids. Looked up from germline, CDR1 is SGDLS and CDR2 is YYNGEE. CDR3: CASRNRGAAYGYTF. The CDR3 DNA sequence: TGTGCCAGCCGAAACAGGGGCGCGGCCTATGGCTACACCTTC.

This clonotype was counted many times. The V gene is TRBV12-3 or TRBV12-4, the J gene TRBJ2-2; 8 bases match TRBD2. This CDR3 has 17 amino acids. J was trimmed by 4 bases and V by 7 bases; bases with no gene match: 14. The CDR3 sequence is CASTPLGRARGTGELFF. In nucleotides, the CDR3 is TGTGCCAGCACCCCTCTCGGGAGGGCCAGAGGCACCGGGGAGCTGTTTTTT.

In this sample, this clonotype turned up many times. This sequence joins TRBV3-1 and TRBJ1-2; D possibly corresponds to TRBD1 (5 bases). V was trimmed by 7 bases and J by 5 bases, leaving 11 bases between them. Germline V CDR1 and CDR2: LGHDT, YNNKEL (reference sequence). The CDR3 contains 12 residues. The CDR3 coding sequence is TGTGCCAGCAAAGAAGGGGAGTATGGCTACACCTTC. It codes for CASKEGEYGYTF. The entire variable domain, with the rest obtained from reference TRBV3-1 and TRBJ1-2, is as follows: DTAVSQTPKYLVTQMGNDKSIKCEQNLGHDTMYWYKQDSKKFLKIMFSYNNKELIINETVPNRFSPKSPDKAHLNLHINSLELGDSAVYFCASKEGEYGYTFGSGTRLTVV.

About this clonotype: A read error is possible here, since a much larger clone lies one base away. The conserved phenylalanine or tryptophan normally closing the CDR3 is absent here, so this likely arose from a read error. The chain couples TRBV5-1 to TRBJ2-7, with 7 positions matching TRBD2. CDR3 size: 14 residues. Looked up from germline, CDR1 is SGHRS and CDR2 is YFSETQ. The J segment lost 2 bases and the V segment lost 2 bases, leaving 4 bases of the junction unmatched. CDR3 DNA sequence: TGCGCCAGCAGCTTACTAGCGCTACCCTACGAGCAGTACCTC. Encoded protein: CASSLLALPYEQYL.

Ten or more counts support this clonotype. V is TRBV19 and J is TRBJ1-2; TRBD1 is a possible D gene (5 bases). Per the germline V gene, CDR1 is LNHDA and CDR2 is SQIVND (reference sequence). The CDR3 runs to 15 residues. The ends were cut back, 1 base at V and 4 bases at J, with 13 bases in the middle. The chain's CDR3 is CASSIGGVSFYGYTF. As DNA, the CDR3 is TGTGCCAGTAGTATAGGAGGGGTTTCCTTCTATGGCTACACCTTC.

The genes are TRBV19 and TRBJ2-5; TRBD2 agrees at 10 bases. This CDR3 comprises 18 residues. CDR1 is LNHDA and CDR2 is SQIVND in the germline V gene (reference sequence). With 5 bases clipped from V and 5 bases from J, the junction kept 17 bases outside the gene matches. CDR3 DNA: TGTGCCAGTAGTCCCATCTGGGAGTCGAGCGGGGGGGCCGAGACCCAGTACTTC. Translation: CASSPIWESSGGAETQYF.

The V gene is TRBV11-2, the J gene TRBJ1-6, with a weak D call TRBD1 (6 bases). Germline loops: CDR1 SGHAT, CDR2 FQNNGV. Trimming pared 4 bases from V and 8 bases from J, leaving 9 bases between. The CDR3 has 13 residues. CDR3 nucleotide sequence: TGTGCCAGCAGCTCCAACAGGGATTCACCCCTCCACTTT. Translated, it gives CASSSNRDSPLHF. The full variable domain, completed using reference TRBV11-2 and TRBJ1-6, is EAGVAQSPRYKIIEKRQSVAFWCNPISGHATLYWYQQILGQGPKLLIQFQNNGVVDDSQLPKDRFSAERLKGVDSTLKIQPAKLEDSAVYLCASSSNRDSPLHFGNGTRLTVT.

This clonotype was counted many times. J is TRBJ1-6 and V is TRBV30, with TRBD1 identical over 7 bases. The CDR3 is made up of 14 amino acids. V lost 1 base, J lost 8 bases, and 5 bases stayed unmatched. Germline CDR1 is GTSNPN and CDR2 is SVGIG (reference sequence). The CDR3 loop is CAWSATGFDSPLHF. The CDR3 DNA follows: TGTGCCTGGAGTGCGACAGGGTTCGATTCACCCCTCCACTTT.

This clonotype was detected many times. The chain combines TRBV7-9 with TRBJ1-4; a possible D gene is TRBD1 (6 bases). Germline V gene sequence: CDR1 SEHNR, CDR2 FQNEAQ (reference sequence). V dropped 1 base and J dropped 2 bases, with 17 bases sitting between them. The CDR3 runs to 18 residues. DNA for the CDR3: TGTGCCAGCAGCTTAGGTCGCGGCAGGGGTACTACTAATGAAAAACTGTTTTTT. Amino acid sequence: CASSLGRGRGTTNEKLFF. Together with reference TRBV7-9 and TRBJ1-4, the CDR3 gives the full variable domain: DTGVSQNPRHKITKRGQNVTFRCDPISEHNRLYWYRQTLGQGPEFLTYFQNEAQLEKSRLLSDRFSAERPKGSFSTLEIQRTEQGDSAMYLCASSLGRGRGTTNEKLFFGSGTQLSVL.

The chain joins TRBV20-1 to TRBJ2-1; 14 bases agree with TRBD2. V lost 6 bases, J lost 4 bases, and 8 bases stayed unmatched. The length of the CDR3 is 16 residues. From germline, CDR1 is DFQATT and CDR2 SNEGSKA (reference sequence). CDR3 coding DNA: TGCAGTGCGGTTGGACTAGCGGGGGGATCATACAATGAGCAGTTCTTC. Its protein product is CSAVGLAGGSYNEQFF.

This clonotype occurred many times. The V and J genes are TRBV6-1 and TRBJ2-1; 9 positions agree with TRBD2. This CDR3 region has 15 residues. V lost 5 bases to trimming and J lost 8 bases; unmatched junction nucleotides: 10. Germline V gene lookup returns CDR1 MNHNS and CDR2 SASEGT. Here the CDR3 reads CASSILGGRAYEQFF. Here the CDR3 DNA reads TGTGCCAGCAGTATACTCGGCGGGAGGGCCTATGAGCAGTTCTTC.

The sample holds many counts of this clonotype. V is TRBV20-1 and J is TRBJ1-2; D gene unclear. V lost 6 bases and J lost 3, with 8 bases in between. This CDR3 contains 11 residues. The germline V gene encodes CDR1 DFQATT and CDR2 SNEGSKA (reference sequence). CDR3: CSAQRDYGYTF. The DNA for the CDR3 is TGCAGTGCCCAAAGGGACTATGGCTACACCTTC.

The gene calls are TRBV7-9 and TRBJ1-6, with D unresolved. Between the trimmed V and J ends, which lost 1 base and 7 bases, there was a span of 11 bases. The CDR3 length is 15 residues. In germline, CDR1 is SEHNR, CDR2 FQNEAQ (reference sequence). CDR3 in amino acids: CASSLGSSINSPLHF. CDR3 DNA sequence: TGTGCCAGCAGCTTAGGGTCCTCCATCAATTCACCCCTCCACTTT. The full variable domain, in which reference TRBV7-9 and TRBJ1-6 provide the parts outside the CDR3, is DTGVSQNPRHKITKRGQNVTFRCDPISEHNRLYWYRQTLGQGPEFLTYFQNEAQLEKSRLLSDRFSAERPKGSFSTLEIQRTEQGDSAMYLCASSLGSSINSPLHFGNGTRLTVT.